The source of this TCR beta chain is a study of beta chain features in type 1 diabetes. This CDR3 spans 17 amino acids. The trim removed 1 base at V and 5 bases at J, leaving 9 bases unmatched. Germline V lookup: CDR1 KGHSH, CDR2 LQKENI. Details on this clone: Antigen: not known.

Heparinised blood was drawn once per donor, averaging around 120 mL. Whole-study results and caveats: In cDNA sequencing, cells with high TCR expression could be over-represented.

The sequenced template was cDNA made from the entire isolated RNA. Repertoires were generated with immunoSEQ multiplex PCR, while TCRdb's copy carries only in-frame clones and drops some. This table holds about 410,000 clones, 11% to 15% found once. V and J are TRBV18 and TRBJ2-1; 9 nucleotides match TRBD2. The TCR sequence derives from a man aged 25 to 40 in good health. Source material: naive CD4+ T cells from blood. In DNA form, the CDR3 reads TGTGCCAGCTCACCACAAATAGAGGGACTAGCTCACAATGAGCAGTTCTTC. Translated, it gives CASSPQIEGLAHNEQFF.